The T cell receptor (beta chain) under discussion was sequenced for a study of PD-L1 blockade in urothelial cancer. Study in general: At 6 weeks and at 3 weeks (second dose) after treatment start, blood was analyzed.

Trimming left V 0 bases short and J 0 bases short, with 16 bases between. The CDR3 spans 18 residues. Time point meaning: pretreatment peripheral blood. The templates were synthetic TCR analogs, and they were spiked into each PCR. Using immunoSEQ multiplex PCR, the repertoire was profiled, and TCRdb retains in-frame clones only, with some absent. Of roughly 56,000 clones in the sample, 86% are singletons; the top ten hold around 22%. This receptor was identified in a man aged 55 to 70 with urothelial cancer. The starting material was PBMCs, obtained around atezolizumab (anti-PD-L1) treatment. The J gene is TRBJ2-3, the V gene TRBV23-1, with D hard to call. TRBV23-1 falls under the ORF class, with uncertain function. The CDR3 region is CASSQSKAGPHSTDTQYF. The CDR3 DNA is TGCGCCAGCAGTCAATCAAAGGCAGGCCCGCATAGCACAGATACGCAGTATTTT.